These T cell receptor beta chains were read from a single sample in a study of blood T cell repertoires in COVID-19. TCRdb keeps only in-frame clones here, not all; method: immunoSEQ multiplex PCR. The table lists 150,000 to 200,000 clones, 87% of them singletons. The specimen sequenced was peripheral blood. The receptors were gathered from a woman aged 65 to 85 with COVID-19, enrolled during active disease. Each CDR3 is given with its conserved first and last residue. D genes are given only for firm matches. Clone size is stated in some rows and not others, as once, few, many or a class when expanded.

TGTGCCAGCAGCTTGACAGGAAATAGCAATCAGCCCCAGCATTTT	CASSLTGNSNQPQHF	NA	NA	TRBV7-3	TRBJ1-5
TGTGCCAGCAGTGACTCAGGCGGGACCCTGCAGTATTTT	CASSDSGGTLQYF	NA	NA	TRBV6-4	TRBJ2-3
TGCGCCAGCAATGCCGGGACAGGGGGCCTCGAGCAGTACTTC	CASNAGTGGLEQYF	few	TRBD1	TRBV5-1	TRBJ2-7
TGCGCCAGCAGCTTGGTCGGGGGGGCGAATACGCAGTATTTT	CASSLVGGANTQYF	NA	TRBD2	TRBV5-1	TRBJ2-3
TGTGCCAGCAGTTTTCGGCGGGAGGGCCCAGATACGCAGTATTTT	CASSFRREGPDTQYF	NA	TRBD2	TRBV28	TRBJ2-3
TGTGCCAGCAGCTTAGTGAGACAGGGAGTGCATCAGCCCCAGCATTTT	CASSLVRQGVHQPQHF	NA	TRBD1	TRBV7-9	TRBJ1-5
TGTGCCAGTAGCCCATCCTGGGACAGGGGCGTGAGTGAGCAGTTCTTC	CASSPSWDRGVSEQFF	NA	TRBD1	TRBV19	TRBJ2-1
TGTGCCAGCTCACCACAGGGGGATCAGCCCCAGCATTTT	CASSPQGDQPQHF	NA	NA	TRBV18	TRBJ1-5
TGTGCCAGCAGCCAAGCTATAGGGGATAGCAATCAGCCCCAGCATTTT	CASSQAIGDSNQPQHF	once	NA	TRBV4-2	TRBJ1-5
TGTGCCAGCAGTTACTCGGGGACAGGGGAAGACGAGCAGTACTTC	CASSYSGTGEDEQYF	NA	TRBD1	TRBV6-5	TRBJ2-7
TGTGCCAGCGGGAATCGACGCGGGATGGTCGGGGAGCTGTTTTTT	CASGNRRGMVGELFF	NA	NA	TRBV27	TRBJ2-2